These T cell receptor beta chains were read from a single sample in a study of blood T cell repertoires in COVID-19. TCRdb's copy holds only in-frame clones and misses some; the assay was immunoSEQ multiplex PCR. The sample lists over 90,000 clones; over 75% were seen once. Sample: peripheral blood. These receptors all come from a man aged 60 to 75 with acute or convalescent COVID-19. CDR3s include the opening cysteine and the closing phenylalanine or tryptophan. The D gene is left open where the match is weak. Clone sizes are given selectively: once, few, many, or a class where the clone is expanded.

TRBD1	-	TRBJ1-2	TRBV5-1	TGCGCCAGCAGCTTGGCCGGATCAGGGGGCGGCTATGGCTACACCTTC	CASSLAGSGGGYGYTF
-	-	TRBJ1-1	TRBV5-1	TGCGCCAGCAGCTTGTCCAGGGGGAACACTGAAGCTTTCTTT	CASSLSRGNTEAFF
-	few	TRBJ1-5	TRBV2	TGTGCCAGCAGTGAGGCAGGGTTAGATCAGCCCCAGCATTTT	CASSEAGLDQPQHF
-	once	TRBJ1-3	TRBV6-5	TGTGCCAGCAGTTACAGGGAGGGGAAGATAGGAAACACCATATATTTT	CASSYREGKIGNTIYF
-	once	TRBJ2-5	TRBV12-3/TRBV12-4	TGTGCCAGCAGCACACAGGTTGAAGAGACCCAGTACTTC	CASSTQVEETQYF
-	-	TRBJ1-1	TRBV5-4	TGTGCCTCTGTCGGGGGGCCGGTCACTGAAGCTTTCTTT	CASVGGPVTEAFF
TRBD2	-	TRBJ2-5	TRBV11-3	TGTGCCAGCAGCCCTGGACTAGTACAAGAGACCCAGTACTTC	CASSPGLVQETQYF
TRBD1	-	TRBJ1-5	TRBV19	TGTGCCAGTAGTAAAGACAGGACAGGGAATCAGCCCCAGCATTTT	CASSKDRTGNQPQHF
TRBD1	-	TRBJ2-3	TRBV19	TGTGCCAGTAGTTCGTCCGGGACAGGGTTAGGCACAGATACGCAGTATTTT	CASSSSGTGLGTDTQYF
TRBD1	-	TRBJ1-2	TRBV28	TGTGCCAGCAGTGTATCCGGACAGGGCCCCTATGGCTACACCTTC	CASSVSGQGPYGYTF